These 2 T cell receptor beta chains share one sample of origin, sequenced in a study of control samples from healthy donors and cancer patients. Method: immunoSEQ multiplex PCR; TCRdb's copy keeps in-frame clones and lacks some. The sample shows about 89,000 clones, about 83% of them seen only once. The source material was blood. The receptors were gathered from a woman between 35 and 50 years old in good health.

The chain has TRBV19 and TRBJ1-4; D is uncertain. CDR3 length: 15 residues. Trimming removed 4 bases at V and 8 bases at J, with 17 bases between. CDR1 is LNHDA and CDR2 is SQIVND in the germline V gene (reference sequence). The CDR3 region has the DNA TGTGCCAGTAGTAAATCCCCGGACCCTGTCGAAAAACTGTTTTTT. Protein: CASSKSPDPVEKLFF.

The chain has TRBV7-8 and TRBJ1-5; D perhaps matches TRBD1 (5 bases). CDR1 is SGHVS and CDR2 is FQNEAQ in the germline V gene. Trimming took 3 bases from V and 3 from J, leaving 21 bases between them. This CDR3 has 18 amino acids. CDR3 nucleotides: TGTGCCAGCAGCTTCGCTCGGAGGGGCCCAAGTATCAATCAGCCCCAGCATTTT. Its protein is CASSFARRGPSINQPQHF.